This T cell receptor beta chain was retrieved from a study of PD-L1 blockade in urothelial cancer. Clones were read by immunoSEQ multiplex PCR, and TCRdb kept only the in-frame ones, dropping some. This sample has about 50,000 clones, with approximately 90% found just once. Trimming took off 2 bases at V and 5 bases at J, with 16 bases between the two ends. CDR1 LNHDA and CDR2 SQIVND come from the germline V gene (reference sequence). This CDR3 has 15 residues. Described time point: pretreatment peripheral blood. The sequence was obtained from a woman aged 55-70 years with urothelial cancer. The chain has TRBV19 and TRBJ2-7; D is undetermined. The sequenced sample was PBMCs, obtained around atezolizumab (anti-PD-L1) treatment. In DNA, the CDR3 is TGTGCCAGTAGTATAAAGTATCAGATGGTCCACGAGCAGTACTTC. Protein sequence: CASSIKYQMVHEQYF.